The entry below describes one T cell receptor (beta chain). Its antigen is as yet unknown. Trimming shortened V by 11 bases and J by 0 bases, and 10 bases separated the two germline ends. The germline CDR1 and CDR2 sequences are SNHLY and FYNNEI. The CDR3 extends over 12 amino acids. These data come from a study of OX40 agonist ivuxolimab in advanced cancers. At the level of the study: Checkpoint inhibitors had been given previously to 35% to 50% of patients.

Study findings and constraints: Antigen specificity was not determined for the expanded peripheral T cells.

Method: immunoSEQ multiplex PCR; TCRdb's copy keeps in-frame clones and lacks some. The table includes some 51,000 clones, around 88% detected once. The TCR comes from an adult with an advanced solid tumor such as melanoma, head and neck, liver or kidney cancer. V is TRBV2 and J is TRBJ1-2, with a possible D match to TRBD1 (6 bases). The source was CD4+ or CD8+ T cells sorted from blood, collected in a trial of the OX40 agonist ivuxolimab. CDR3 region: CAGQMTNYGYTF. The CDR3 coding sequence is TGTGCCGGACAGATGACTAACTATGGCTACACCTTC.